This T cell receptor beta chain was captured by sequencing in a study of cytomegalovirus exposure and HLA in healthy donors. Regarding the study as a whole: Segments of the TCR beta V type were, in most cases, productive about 87% or about 30% of the time in an earlier analysis.

The PCR was carried out with 60 Vbeta primers and 13 Jbeta primers. Sequencing was performed with immunoSEQ multiplex PCR; in TCRdb, only in-frame clones are kept and a portion is missing. The repertoire has around 55,000 clones, approximately 71% of them found once; the top ten carry about 35%. On this clone itself: Its target is not known.

This CDR3 contains 16 residues. In germline, CDR1 is SQVTM, CDR2 ANQGSEA. V lost 7 bases and J lost 2; bases outside the gene matches: 12. The chain links TRBV29-1 to TRBJ2-3; 10 bases align to TRBD2. The receptor's source is a man in his forties or fifties in good health and CMV-seropositive. Sequenced input: PBMCs. As DNA, the CDR3 is TGCAGCGCTGTCCGAAATAGCGGGGGGTTCACAGATACGCAGTATTTT. As protein: CSAVRNSGGFTDTQYF.